This T cell receptor beta chain was documented in a study of beta chain features in type 1 diabetes (dated by TCRdb to between 2018 and 2020). For the study in its entirety: No differences in mean age, gender distribution, total cell number or subset yield were found between patients and healthy donors. Across all samples, 107,917,701 sorted cells were examined, and cell number per subset correlated strongly with RNA yield. Regulatory and stem cell-like memory subsets were obtained from only 8 patients and roughly 8 healthy donors, while naive and central memory subsets were obtained from all 30 or so donors. The study compared the TCRB repertoires of sorted circulating CD4+ T cell subsets in recently diagnosed type 1 diabetes patients with those in matched healthy donors.

The CDR3 goes from the cysteine to the phenylalanine over 12 residues. The DNA shown is the 36-base CDR3, in frame from base 1. V and J are truncated by 4 bases and 7 bases respectively, leaving an intervening sequence of 9 bases. The germline V gene gives CDR1 as SGHDT and CDR2 as YYEEEE. This clone has only a few counts. Its specific antigen is unknown. No base-level quality is on record; no much larger clone is a single base apart. This same CDR3 is encoded by further DNA sequences in the sample. The entire isolated RNA was reverse transcribed using the High Capacity cDNA Reverse Transcription Kit, and thus expressed TCRB transcripts were sequenced. Naive, central memory and regulatory T cell samples underwent deep immunoSEQ sequencing, averaging around 4 million total reads per sample. Sorted cells were lysed in RLT buffer, and RNA was extracted using DNase-treated RNeasy Micro or Mini kits according to cell number. Each cell subset was processed separately to prevent cross-contamination, with patient and healthy donor samples processed together. TCRB sequences were amplified from cDNA with the immunoSEQ multiplex PCR, producing 87-bp fragments spanning the CDR3 region. The amplicons were sequenced using the Illumina HiSeq platform. Per the original workflow: Synthetic template baselines were used to correct PCR bias computationally, reads within Hamming distance 2 were collapsed, and singletons that could not be merged were discarded. Reads were aligned against IMGT so that V, D and J genes, CDR3 length and insertions or deletions at six rearrangement sites could be assigned. Within each subset, clonotype counts were normalized to the number of sorted cells before true diversity and Gini coefficients were calculated with the tcR R package. The overlap coefficient, calculated on TCRB nucleotide sequences, was used to quantify repertoire sharing. As a proxy for the pre-selection repertoire, out-of-frame TCRB sequences from naive cells were analyzed. TCRdb mirrors the immuneACCESS table, restricted to in-frame sequences. Some clones are absent from its copies; in checked studies, under half trace to an unresolved V gene, and the reason for the others is unknown. V and J calls and clone size are copied from that table; D and trimming were computed from the DNA. The sample table records fewer than 300,000 clones; under 13% of these occur just once. The ten largest clones take up approximately 0.017% of the sample.

A single peripheral blood draw of roughly 0.11 L on average was collected from each donor into heparinised tubes. A BD FACSAria II was used to sort naive, central memory, regulatory and stem cell-like memory CD4+ T cells with a panel that included CD45RO, CCR7, CD25, CD127, CD95 and CD27. Purity was above 95% for every sorted population. PBMCs were isolated immediately by Lymphoprep density gradient centrifugation and stained directly without culture. To minimize batch effects, samples were stained and sorted in pairs, one healthy donor with one patient per experiment. The research as a whole found: Because cDNA was sequenced instead of genomic DNA, highly expressing activated cells could be over-represented, though the groups showed no difference in activation or CD3 levels. The naive, central memory and regulatory TCRB repertoires appeared to resemble one another more closely among patients than among healthy donors. At VDJ recombination sites, patients with type 1 diabetes made fewer insertions and deleted more nucleotides, a pattern implying thymic rearrangement abnormalities. PCR may preferentially amplify shorter templates, but because patient and control samples were amplified and corrected together, any resulting skew would affect both groups equally. Type 1 diabetes patients showed a moderate but significant shortening of TCRB CDR3 length in all four CD4+ subsets. Because the HLA sub-analyses included only small numbers of individuals, any influence of HLA type on TCRB rearrangement was left unresolved.

Sample: naive CD4+ T cells from blood. Interpreted using the paper, the cell subset or site label stands for: true naive CD4+ T cells. This receptor was taken from a man aged 30 to 39 with type 1 diabetes. The chain uses TRBV5-6 and TRBJ1-5; TRBD1 is perhaps the D gene, given 6 matching bases. The CDR3: CASSRQDQPQHF. The sequence in DNA is TGTGCCAGCAGCCGACAGGACCAGCCCCAGCATTTT.